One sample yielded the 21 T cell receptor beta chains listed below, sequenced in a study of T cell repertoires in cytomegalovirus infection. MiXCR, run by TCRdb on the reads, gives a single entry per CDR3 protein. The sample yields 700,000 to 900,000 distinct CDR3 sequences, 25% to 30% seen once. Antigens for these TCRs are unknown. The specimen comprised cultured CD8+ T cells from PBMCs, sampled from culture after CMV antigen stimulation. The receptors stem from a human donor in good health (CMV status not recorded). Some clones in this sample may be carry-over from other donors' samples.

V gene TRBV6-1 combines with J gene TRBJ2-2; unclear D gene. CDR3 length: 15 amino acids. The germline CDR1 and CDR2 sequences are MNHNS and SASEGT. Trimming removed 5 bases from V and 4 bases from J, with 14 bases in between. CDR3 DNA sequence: TGTGCCAGCAGTTACGCGGCCCGTGGCACCGGGGAGCTGTTTTTT. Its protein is CASSYAARGTGELFF.

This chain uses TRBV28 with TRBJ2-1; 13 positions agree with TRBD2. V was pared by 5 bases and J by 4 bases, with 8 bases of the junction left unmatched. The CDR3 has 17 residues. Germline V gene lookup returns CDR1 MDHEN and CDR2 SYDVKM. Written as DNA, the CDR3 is TGTGCCAGCAGTACCGGGACTAGCGGGGCGGTTTACAATGAGCAGTTCTTC. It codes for CASSTGTSGAVYNEQFF.

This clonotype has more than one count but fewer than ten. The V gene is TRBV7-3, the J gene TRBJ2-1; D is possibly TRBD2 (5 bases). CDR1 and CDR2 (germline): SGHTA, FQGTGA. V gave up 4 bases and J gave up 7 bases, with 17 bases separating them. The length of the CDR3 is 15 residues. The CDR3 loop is CASSWRLTGRNEQFF. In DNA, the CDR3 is TGTGCCAGCAGCTGGAGGCTAACCGGCCGGAATGAGCAGTTCTTC. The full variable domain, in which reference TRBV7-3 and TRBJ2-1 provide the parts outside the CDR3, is GAGVSQTPSNKVTEKGKYVELRCDPISGHTALYWYRQSLGQGPEFLIYFQGTGAADDSGLPNDRFFAVRPEGSVSTLKIQRTERGDSAVYLCASSWRLTGRNEQFFGPGTRLTVL.

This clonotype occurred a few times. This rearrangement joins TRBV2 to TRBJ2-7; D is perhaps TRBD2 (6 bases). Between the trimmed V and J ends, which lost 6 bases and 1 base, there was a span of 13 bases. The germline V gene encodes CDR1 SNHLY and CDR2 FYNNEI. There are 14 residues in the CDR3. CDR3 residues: CASRAVADSYEQYV. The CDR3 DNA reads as TGTGCCAGCAGGGCGGTAGCGGATTCCTACGAGCAGTACGTC.

CDR3 nucleotide sequence: TGCGCCAGCAGTACACTCGGAGCGCCGAACACCGGGGAGCTGTTTTTT. Residues: CASSTLGAPNTGELFF. The chain employs TRBV4-1 and TRBJ2-2, with no clear D. The CDR3 spans 16 residues. The V gene lost 6 bases and the J gene lost 0 bases, with 14 bases spanning the gap. CDR1 MGHRA and CDR2 YSYEKL come from the germline V gene.

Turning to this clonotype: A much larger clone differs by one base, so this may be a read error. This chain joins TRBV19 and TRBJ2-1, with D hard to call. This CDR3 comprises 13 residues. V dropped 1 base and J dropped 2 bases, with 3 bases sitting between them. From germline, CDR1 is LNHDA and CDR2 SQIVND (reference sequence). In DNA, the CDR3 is TGTGCCAGTAGTATAGTGGCCTACAATGAGCAGTTCTTC. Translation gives CASSIVAYNEQFF.

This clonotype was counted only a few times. Here the CDR3 DNA reads TGTGCCAGCAGCTTCCGGGACAGCATCTACAATGAGCAGTTCTTC. Translated: CASSFRDSIYNEQFF. This sequence joins TRBV7-6 and TRBJ2-1; 7 bases fit TRBD1. Germline lookup yields CDR1 SGHVS and CDR2 FNYEAQ. The CDR3 is made up of 15 amino acids. V lost 3 bases and J lost 3; bases outside the gene matches: 5.

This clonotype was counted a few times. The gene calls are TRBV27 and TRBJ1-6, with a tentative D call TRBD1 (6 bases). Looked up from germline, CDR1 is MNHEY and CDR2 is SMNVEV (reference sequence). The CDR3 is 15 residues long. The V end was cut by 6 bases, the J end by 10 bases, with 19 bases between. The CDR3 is CASSLLGGAGSPLHF. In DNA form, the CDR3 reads TGTGCCAGCAGCCTCCTCGGGGGCGCAGGATCACCCCTCCACTTT.

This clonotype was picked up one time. The CDR3 reads CSVPSGGDNEQFF. The CDR3 DNA reads TGCAGCGTTCCCAGCGGGGGCGACAATGAGCAGTTCTTC. The chain recombines TRBV29-1 with TRBJ2-1; 8 nucleotides agree with TRBD2. Per germline, CDR1 SQVTM and CDR2 ANQGSEA. V was pared by 5 bases and J by 5 bases, with 5 bases of the junction left unmatched. There are 13 residues in the CDR3.

This chain's CDR3 is CASRAGEEDTEAFF. The CDR3 DNA reads as TGTGCCAGCAGGGCAGGGGAGGAAGACACTGAAGCTTTCTTT. This chain connects TRBV2 to TRBJ1-1; D possibly corresponds to TRBD1 (6 bases). V was pared by 6 bases and J by 3 bases, with 14 bases between. The germline V gene encodes CDR1 SNHLY and CDR2 FYNNEI. The CDR3 has 14 residues.

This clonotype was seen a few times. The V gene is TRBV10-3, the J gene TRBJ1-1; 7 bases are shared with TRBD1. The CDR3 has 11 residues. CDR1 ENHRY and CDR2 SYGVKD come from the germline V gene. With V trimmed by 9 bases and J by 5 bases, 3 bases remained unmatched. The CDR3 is CAIGGRTEAFF. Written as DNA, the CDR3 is TGTGCCATAGGGGGCCGAACTGAAGCTTTCTTT.

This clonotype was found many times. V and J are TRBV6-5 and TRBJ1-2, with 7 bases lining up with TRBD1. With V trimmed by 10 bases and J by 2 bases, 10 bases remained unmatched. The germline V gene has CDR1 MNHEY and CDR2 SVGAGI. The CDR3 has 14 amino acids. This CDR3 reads CANRQGKGNYGYTF. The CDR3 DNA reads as TGTGCCAACCGACAGGGAAAGGGAAACTATGGCTACACCTTC.

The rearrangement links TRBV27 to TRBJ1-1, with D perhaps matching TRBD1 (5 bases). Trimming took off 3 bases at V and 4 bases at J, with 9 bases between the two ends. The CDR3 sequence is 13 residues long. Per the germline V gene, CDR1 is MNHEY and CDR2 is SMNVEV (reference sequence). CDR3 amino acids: CASSFGAGTEAFF. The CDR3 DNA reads TGTGCCAGCAGTTTTGGGGCGGGCACTGAAGCTTTCTTT.

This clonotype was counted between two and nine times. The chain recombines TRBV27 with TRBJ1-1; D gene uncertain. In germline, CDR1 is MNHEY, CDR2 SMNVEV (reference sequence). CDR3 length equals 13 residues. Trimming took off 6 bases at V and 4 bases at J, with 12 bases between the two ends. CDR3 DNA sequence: TGTGCCAGCAGGGTAGGGCGTATCACTGAAGCTTTCTTT. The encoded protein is CASRVGRITEAFF.

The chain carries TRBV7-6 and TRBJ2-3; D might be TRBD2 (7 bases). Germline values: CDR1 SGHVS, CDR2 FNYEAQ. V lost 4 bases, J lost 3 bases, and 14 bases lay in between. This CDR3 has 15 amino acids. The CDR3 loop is CASSSRGAETDTQYF. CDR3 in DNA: TGTGCCAGCAGCTCCCGGGGGGCTGAGACAGATACGCAGTATTTT.

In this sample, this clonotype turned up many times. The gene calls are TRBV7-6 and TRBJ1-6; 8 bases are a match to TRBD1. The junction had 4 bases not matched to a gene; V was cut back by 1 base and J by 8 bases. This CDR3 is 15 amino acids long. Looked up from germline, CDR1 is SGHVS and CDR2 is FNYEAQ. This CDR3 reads CASSLVDRVDSPLHF. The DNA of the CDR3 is TGTGCCAGCAGCTTAGTGGACAGGGTAGATTCACCCCTCCACTTT.

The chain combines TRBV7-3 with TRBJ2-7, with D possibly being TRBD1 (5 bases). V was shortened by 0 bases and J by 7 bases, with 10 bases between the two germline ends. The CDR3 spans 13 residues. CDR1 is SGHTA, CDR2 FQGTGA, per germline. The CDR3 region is CASSLTPGKEQYV. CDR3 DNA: TGTGCCAGCAGCTTAACGCCAGGGAAGGAGCAGTACGTC.

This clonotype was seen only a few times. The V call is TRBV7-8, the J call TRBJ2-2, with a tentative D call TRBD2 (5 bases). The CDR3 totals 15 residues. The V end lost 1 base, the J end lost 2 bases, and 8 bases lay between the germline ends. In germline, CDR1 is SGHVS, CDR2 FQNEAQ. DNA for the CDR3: TGTGCCAGCAGCTTAGGGGAGTTTAACACCGGGGAGCTGTTTTTT. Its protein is CASSLGEFNTGELFF.

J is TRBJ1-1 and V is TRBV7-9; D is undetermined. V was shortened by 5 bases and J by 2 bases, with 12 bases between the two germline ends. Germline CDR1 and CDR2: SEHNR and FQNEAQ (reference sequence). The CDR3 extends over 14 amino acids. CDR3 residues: CASSSANPNTEAFF. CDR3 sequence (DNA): TGTGCCAGCAGCAGTGCGAACCCAAACACTGAAGCTTTCTTT.

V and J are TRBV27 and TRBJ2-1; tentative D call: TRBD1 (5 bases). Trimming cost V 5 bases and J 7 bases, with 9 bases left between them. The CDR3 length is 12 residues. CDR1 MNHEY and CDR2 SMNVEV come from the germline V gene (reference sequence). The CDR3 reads CASSPYRNEQFF. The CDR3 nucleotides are TGTGCCAGCAGTCCGTACAGGAATGAGCAGTTCTTC.

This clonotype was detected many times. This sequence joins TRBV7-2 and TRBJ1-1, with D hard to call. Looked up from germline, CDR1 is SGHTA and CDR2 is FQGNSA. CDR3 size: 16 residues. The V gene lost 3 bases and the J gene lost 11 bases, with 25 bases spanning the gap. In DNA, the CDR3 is TGTGCCAGCAGCTTTTGGCCGTCGAGGGCGGACCCGGTGGCTTTCTTT. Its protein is CASSFWPSRADPVAFF.